Presented here are 22 T cell receptor beta chains from one specimen sequenced in a study of Ad26.COV2.S vaccination and SARS-CoV-2 variants. Noted treatment: around 19 received Ad26.COV2.S at low or high dose, single or two shots; about five received placebo; per-sample allocation not given. Sampling happened 63 days after the first vaccine or placebo injection. Some clones are missing from TCRdb's copy, which holds only in-frame ones; the method was immunoSEQ multiplex PCR. The table includes hundreds of thousands of clones, 89% detected once. The specimen was peripheral blood, collected in a trial of Ad26.COV2.S vaccine versus placebo. The origin of the receptors is a person between 18 and 59 years old who received the Ad26.COV2.S COVID-19 vaccine or a placebo.

V usage is TRBV30 and J usage is TRBJ1-3; D gene unclear. Per germline, CDR1 GTSNPN and CDR2 SVGIG (reference sequence). Deletions cut 3 bases from V and 0 bases from J, with 6 bases between. The CDR3 loop spans 13 amino acids. CDR3 sequence: CAWSARSGNTIYF. The CDR3 bases are TGTGCCTGGAGCGCGCGCTCTGGAAACACCATATATTTT.

The V gene is TRBV29-1, the J gene TRBJ1-2; D is unclear. Germline CDR1 and CDR2: SQVTM and ANQGSEA. Between the trimmed V and J ends, which lost 1 base and 4 bases, there was a span of 13 bases. The CDR3 has 14 amino acids. This CDR3 reads CSVEGQEEGYGYTF. In DNA form, the CDR3 reads TGCAGCGTTGAAGGGCAGGAGGAAGGCTATGGCTACACCTTC.

The chain joins TRBV6-6 to TRBJ1-5; D unclear. Per germline, CDR1 MNHNY and CDR2 SVGAGI (reference sequence). The CDR3 is made up of 14 amino acids. The V gene lost 5 bases and the J gene lost 9 bases, with 17 bases spanning the gap. The CDR3 DNA is TGTGCCAGCAGTGGGCACCGCCAAGGTCCGCCCCAGCATTTT. It translates to CASSGHRQGPPQHF.

This chain links TRBV5-1 with TRBJ2-5; 7 bases agree with TRBD2. CDR3 size: 17 residues. V gave up 1 base and J gave up 0 bases; unmatched junction bases: 9. Germline V gives CDR1 SGHRS, CDR2 YFSETQ. This chain's CDR3 is CASSLRDRRGYQETQYF. The CDR3 DNA is TGCGCCAGCAGCTTGCGTGATCGGCGGGGGTACCAAGAGACCCAGTACTTC.

The rearrangement links TRBV5-4 to TRBJ2-2, with TRBD1 as a possible D gene (7 bases). CDR1 is SGHNT and CDR2 is YYREEE in the germline V gene (reference sequence). The CDR3 length is 16 residues. V gave up 6 bases and J gave up 5 bases, with 20 bases separating them. The CDR3 region is CASTQGGDRGTGELFF. The CDR3 coding sequence is TGTGCCAGCACCCAAGGAGGGGACAGAGGAACCGGGGAGCTGTTTTTT.

The chain recombines TRBV6-5 with TRBJ2-7; D uncertain. Germline-derived CDR1 and CDR2 are MNHEY and SVGAGI. Trimming cost V 0 bases and J 0 bases, with 9 bases left between them. The CDR3 sequence is 15 residues long. CDR3 bases: TGTGCCAGCAGTTACTCGGCCAGGAGCTCCTACGAGCAGTACTTC. Amino acids: CASSYSARSSYEQYF.

The rearrangement links TRBV6-1 to TRBJ2-3; 7 nucleotides match TRBD1. Germline lookup yields CDR1 MNHNS and CDR2 SASEGT. This CDR3 is built from 16 residues. V shed 3 bases and J 1 base; nucleotides not matched to a gene: 7. The chain's CDR3 is CASSDEGTVGTDTQYF. In DNA, the CDR3 is TGTGCCAGCAGTGATGAGGGGACAGTCGGCACAGATACGCAGTATTTT.

The rearrangement joins TRBV29-1 to TRBJ2-5; TRBD1 aligns across 7 bases. Germline V gene data show CDR1 as SQVTM and CDR2 as ANQGSEA. There are 12 residues in the CDR3. Unmatched junction bases numbered 4, after V lost 7 bases and J lost 2 bases. The CDR3 DNA follows: TGCAGCGGAGGGACAGATCAAGAGACCCAGTACTTC. Encoded protein: CSGGTDQETQYF.

The gene calls are TRBV9 and TRBJ1-2, with D perhaps matching TRBD1 (6 bases). From germline, CDR1 is SGDLS and CDR2 YYNGEE. The CDR3 consists of 13 residues. V gave up 3 bases and J gave up 4 bases, with 10 bases separating them. CDR3 in amino acids: CASSGRDTYGYTF. The CDR3 nucleotides read TGTGCCAGCAGCGGACGGGACACCTATGGCTACACCTTC.

This chain connects TRBV7-2 to TRBJ1-1; D remains unclear. Germline CDR1 and CDR2: SGHTA and FQGNSA. With 5 bases removed from V and 0 bases from J, the gap between germline ends came to 7 bases. The CDR3 length is 13 residues. DNA for the CDR3: TGTGCCAGCAGCGCGTCTATGAACACTGAAGCTTTCTTT. This sequence encodes CASSASMNTEAFF.

This chain uses TRBV7-2 with TRBJ2-2; D not resolved. Trimming removed 3 bases from V and 0 bases from J, with 8 bases in between. CDR1 and CDR2 (germline): SGHTA, FQGNSA. This CDR3 contains 15 residues. The CDR3 DNA reads as TGTGCCAGCAGCTTCTCTAAGACGAACACCGGGGAGCTGTTTTTT. It codes for CASSFSKTNTGELFF.

CDR3 nucleotide sequence: TGTGCCTTACTTCAGGGGGCCAGAACAGATACGCAGTATTTT. Translation gives CALLQGARTDTQYF. V and J are TRBV30 and TRBJ2-3; 8 bases line up with TRBD1. V trimming: 7 bases; J trimming: 3 bases; junction bases outside the gene matches: 9. The CDR3 runs to 14 residues. Per the germline V gene, CDR1 is GTSNPN and CDR2 is SVGIG (reference sequence).

This clone has only a few counts. This chain joins TRBV6-2 or TRBV6-3 and TRBJ2-7, with D possibly matching TRBD2 (6 bases). The CDR3 sequence is 15 residues long. The V end lost 2 bases, the J end lost 7 bases, and 18 bases lay between the germline ends. The V gene's germline CDR1 is MNHEY and CDR2 SVGEGT. DNA for the CDR3: TGTGCCAGCAGTTACGCCGGGACTTCGTTACTGGAGCAGTACTTC. It encodes CASSYAGTSLLEQYF.

The chain has TRBV9 and TRBJ2-3; unclear D gene. V lost 0 bases and J 7 bases, leaving 6 bases between the germline ends. The CDR3 runs 12 residues. Germline V gives CDR1 SGDLS, CDR2 YYNGEE. The CDR3, as DNA: TGTGCCAGCAGCGTAGCGGGTTATACGCAGTATTTT. Protein: CASSVAGYTQYF.

The gene calls are TRBV18 and TRBJ1-5; 7 nucleotides line up with TRBD1. Losses at the gene ends were 6 bases for V and 9 bases for J; bases not matched to a gene: 14. The CDR3 runs 15 residues. CDR1 KGHSH and CDR2 LQKENI come from the germline V gene. CDR3 sequence (DNA): TGTGCCAGCTCCCCAGGGAGGGGGCCATACTCGCCCCAGCATTTT. Protein: CASSPGRGPYSPQHF.

The chain couples TRBV6-5 to TRBJ2-5; D assignment may be TRBD1 or TRBD2 (5 bases each). The CDR3 has 11 residues. The germline V gene encodes CDR1 MNHEY and CDR2 SVGAGI. V was cut by 8 bases and J by 13 bases, with 17 bases left in between. The CDR3 DNA follows: TGTGCCAGCTCCCACGGGGCACAGTCGTACTTC. Protein sequence: CASSHGAQSYF.

V gene TRBV7-8 combines with J gene TRBJ2-5; possible D gene TRBD2, 6 bases. Trimming stripped 0 bases from V and 6 bases from J, with 11 bases between. Germline values: CDR1 SGHVS, CDR2 FQNEAQ. The CDR3 runs 14 residues. The CDR3 sequence: CASSLARRGQTQYF. CDR3 sequence (DNA): TGTGCCAGCAGCTTAGCGCGGAGGGGACAGACCCAGTACTTC. Combining the CDR3 with reference TRBV7-8 and TRBJ2-5 gives the whole variable domain GAGVSQSPRYKVAKRGQDVALRCDPISGHVSLFWYQQALGQGPEFLTYFQNEAQLDKSGLPSDRFFAERPEGSVSTLKIQRTQQEDSAVYLCASSLARRGQTQYFGPGTRLLVL.

This sequence joins TRBV7-9 and TRBJ1-2; no clear D gene. V was cut by 6 bases and J by 6 bases, with 14 bases left in between. The CDR3 runs 13 residues. The germline V gene encodes CDR1 SEHNR and CDR2 FQNEAQ (reference sequence). CDR3 protein: CASSAGRPDGYTF. The CDR3 DNA is TGTGCCAGCAGTGCAGGACGGCCAGATGGCTACACCTTC.

This sequence joins TRBV20-1 and TRBJ1-1, with no clear D. Germline assignment: CDR1 DFQATT and CDR2 SNEGSKA (reference sequence). This CDR3 spans 11 amino acids. This chain's CDR3 is CSRGGNTEAFF. The CDR3 DNA reads as TGCAGCAGAGGTGGGAACACTGAAGCTTTCTTT.

The chain has TRBV5-1 and TRBJ2-7; the match to TRBD1 covers 12 bases. Germline CDR1 and CDR2: SGHRS and YFSETQ. This CDR3 spans 16 amino acids. V shed 4 bases, J shed 6 bases, and the junction held 11 bases outside the gene matches. The CDR3 protein is CASSPPGGTGGAEQYF. The DNA for the CDR3 is TGCGCCAGCAGCCCGCCTGGCGGGACAGGGGGCGCCGAGCAGTACTTC.

The rearrangement uses TRBV18 and TRBJ1-2; 7 bases are shared with TRBD1. This CDR3 spans 12 amino acids. V shed 3 bases and J 5 bases; nucleotides not matched to a gene: 0. CDR1 and CDR2 from the germline V gene are KGHSH and LQKENI. The CDR3 is CASSPGQYGYTF. The CDR3 DNA reads as TGTGCCAGCTCACCGGGACAGTATGGCTACACCTTC. Full variable domain (outside the CDR3, taken from reference TRBV18 and TRBJ1-2): NAGVMQNPRHLVRRRGQEARLRCSPMKGHSHVYWYRQLPEEGLKFMVYLQKENIIDESGMPKERFSAEFPKEGPSILRIQQVVRGDSAAYFCASSPGQYGYTFGSGTRLTVV.

A single count supports this clone. The chain couples TRBV15 to TRBJ2-1, with D maybe TRBD2 (6 bases). V lost 5 bases and J lost 3, with 11 bases in between. Germline CDR1 LNHNV, CDR2 YYDKDF (reference sequence). The CDR3 is 14 residues long. The CDR3 DNA is TGTGCCACCAGCTTGGGGGGTGGCTACAATGAGCAGTTCTTC. Translated: CATSLGGGYNEQFF.